This TCR beta chain stems from a study of cytomegalovirus exposure and HLA in healthy donors. It was with 60 Vbeta and 13 Jbeta primers that the PCR ran. The table came from immunoSEQ multiplex PCR; TCRdb's copy has only in-frame clones and leaves some out. The sample gives tens of thousands of clones, around 86% of which show up once; around 10% is in the top ten. At the time of sampling, donors were nominally healthy, though unrecorded immune exposures were likely. The CDR3 has 13 residues. CDR1 and CDR2 from the germline V gene are LGHNT and FRNRAP. Trimming cost V 2 bases and J 4 bases, with 7 bases left between them.

The sequence came from a woman in her 40s in good health and CMV-seropositive. The chain recombines TRBV12-5 with TRBJ2-3, with D possibly being TRBD1 (6 bases). The sample comprised PBMCs. CDR3 nucleotides: TGTGCTAGTGGTTTGTCAGGGGCAGATACGCAGTATTTT. Protein sequence: CASGLSGADTQYF.